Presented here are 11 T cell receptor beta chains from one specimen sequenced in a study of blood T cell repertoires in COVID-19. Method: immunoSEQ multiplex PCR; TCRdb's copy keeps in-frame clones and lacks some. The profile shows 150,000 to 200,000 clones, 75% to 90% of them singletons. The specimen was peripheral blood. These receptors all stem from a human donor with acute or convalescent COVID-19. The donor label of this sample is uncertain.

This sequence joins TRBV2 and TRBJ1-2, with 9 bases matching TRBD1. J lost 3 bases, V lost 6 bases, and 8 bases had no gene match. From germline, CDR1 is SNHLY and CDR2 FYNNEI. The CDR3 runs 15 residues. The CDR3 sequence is CASSQNRGRDYGYTF. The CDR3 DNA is TGTGCCAGCAGCCAGAACAGGGGGCGCGACTATGGCTACACCTTC.

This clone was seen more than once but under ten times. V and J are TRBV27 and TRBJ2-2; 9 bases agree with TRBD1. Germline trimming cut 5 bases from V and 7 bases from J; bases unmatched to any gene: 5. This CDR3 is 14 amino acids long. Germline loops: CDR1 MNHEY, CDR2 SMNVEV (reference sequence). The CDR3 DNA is TGTGCCAGCAGTCGACAGGGGGTGGTCGGGGAGCTGTTTTTT. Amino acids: CASSRQGVVGELFF.

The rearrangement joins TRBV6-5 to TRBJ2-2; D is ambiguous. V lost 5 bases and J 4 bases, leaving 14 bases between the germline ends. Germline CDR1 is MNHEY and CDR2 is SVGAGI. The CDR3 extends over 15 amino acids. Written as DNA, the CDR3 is TGTGCCAGCAGTACGGGTCCCAGAGTCACCGGGGAGCTGTTTTTT. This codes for CASSTGPRVTGELFF.

For the CDR3, the DNA is TGTGCCAGCAGCTTAGAGAGGAACACTGAAGCTTTCTTT. Translation: CASSLERNTEAFF. V is TRBV7-3 and J is TRBJ1-1; D remains unclear. CDR3 length equals 13 residues. CDR1 is SGHTA and CDR2 is FQGTGA in the germline V gene. V was shortened by 2 bases and J by 1 base, with 5 bases between the two germline ends.

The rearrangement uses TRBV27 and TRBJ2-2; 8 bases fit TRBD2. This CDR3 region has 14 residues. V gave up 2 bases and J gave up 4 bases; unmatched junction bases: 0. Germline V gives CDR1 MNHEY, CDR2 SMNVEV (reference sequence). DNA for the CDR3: TGTGCCAGCAGTTTAGGGACTAGCACCGGGGAGCTGTTTTTT. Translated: CASSLGTSTGELFF.

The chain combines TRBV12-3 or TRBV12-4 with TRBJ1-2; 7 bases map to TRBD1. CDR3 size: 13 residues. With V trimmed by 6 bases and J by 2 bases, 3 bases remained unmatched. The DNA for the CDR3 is TGTGCCAGCAGAAAGACAGGGAACTATGGCTACACCTTC. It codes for CASRKTGNYGYTF.

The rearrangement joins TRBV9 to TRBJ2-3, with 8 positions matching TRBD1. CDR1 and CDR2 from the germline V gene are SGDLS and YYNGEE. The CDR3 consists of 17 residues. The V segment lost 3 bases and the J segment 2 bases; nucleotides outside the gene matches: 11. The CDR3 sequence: CASSAGQVREITDTQYF. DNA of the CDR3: TGTGCCAGCAGCGCGGGACAGGTAAGGGAGATCACAGATACGCAGTATTTT. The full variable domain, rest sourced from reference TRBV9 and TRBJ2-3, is DSGVTQTPKHLITATGQRVTLRCSPRSGDLSVYWYQQSLDQGLQFLIQYYNGEERAKGNILERFSAQQFPDLHSELNLSSLELGDSALYFCASSAGQVREITDTQYFGPGTRLTVL.

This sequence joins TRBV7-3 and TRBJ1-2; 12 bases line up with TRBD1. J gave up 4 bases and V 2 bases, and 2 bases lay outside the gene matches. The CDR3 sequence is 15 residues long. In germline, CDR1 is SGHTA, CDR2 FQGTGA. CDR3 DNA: TGTGCCAGCAGCTTAGGGACAGGGGGCAGCTATGGCTACACCTTC. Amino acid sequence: CASSLGTGGSYGYTF. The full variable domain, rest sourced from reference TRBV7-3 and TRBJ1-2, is GAGVSQTPSNKVTEKGKYVELRCDPISGHTALYWYRQSLGQGPEFLIYFQGTGAADDSGLPNDRFFAVRPEGSVSTLKIQRTERGDSAVYLCASSLGTGGSYGYTFGSGTRLTVV.

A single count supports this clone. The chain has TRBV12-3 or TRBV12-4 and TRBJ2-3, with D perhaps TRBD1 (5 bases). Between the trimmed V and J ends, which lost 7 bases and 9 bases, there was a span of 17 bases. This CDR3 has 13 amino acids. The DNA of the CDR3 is TGTGCCAGCACCCTACCCGCCCAGGGAACGCAGTATTTT. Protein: CASTLPAQGTQYF.

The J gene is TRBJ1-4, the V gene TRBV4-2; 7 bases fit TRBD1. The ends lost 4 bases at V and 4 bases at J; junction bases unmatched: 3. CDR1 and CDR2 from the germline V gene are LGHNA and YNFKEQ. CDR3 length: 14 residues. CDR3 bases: TGTGCCAGCAGCCTCCGGGACAGTAATGAAAAACTGTTTTTT. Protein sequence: CASSLRDSNEKLFF.

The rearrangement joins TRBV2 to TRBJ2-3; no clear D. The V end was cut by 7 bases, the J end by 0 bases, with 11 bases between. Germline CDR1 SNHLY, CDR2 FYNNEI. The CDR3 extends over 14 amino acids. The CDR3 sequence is CASIYTSSTDTQYF. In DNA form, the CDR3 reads TGTGCCAGCATATACACCTCTAGCACAGATACGCAGTATTTT.